Included here is one T cell receptor beta chain sequence, with context. The antigen remains unidentified. The CDR3 runs to 14 residues. V lost 6 bases, J lost 4 bases, and 15 bases lay in between. The germline CDR1 and CDR2 sequences are MNHEY and SVGAGI. Using immunoSEQ multiplex PCR, the repertoire was profiled, and TCRdb retains in-frame clones only, with some absent. The sample lists tens of thousands of clones, approximately 90% occurring once. The source of the sample is a study of OX40 agonist ivuxolimab in advanced cancers. Study at large: Antecedent anti-PD-1, anti-PD-L1 or anti-CTLA-4 therapy was permissible, with roughly 40% having received some.

Whole-study findings and limits: Nonresponders included some who also had low normalized T-cell clonal expansion. CD4+ and CD8+ blood T cells expanded clonally by week 6 at 0.1 to 3.0 mg/kg. The expanded peripheral T cells' antigen specificity was not determined.

The genes are TRBV6-5 and TRBJ1-1; a weak D match, TRBD1 (5 bases). The origin of this receptor is an adult with an advanced solid tumor such as melanoma, head and neck, liver or kidney cancer. The sample was CD4+ or CD8+ T cells sorted from blood, taken in a trial of the OX40 agonist ivuxolimab. DNA for the CDR3: TGTGCCAGCAGGCCGGGGTGGGGGGTCACTGAAGCTTTCTTT. Translated: CASRPGWGVTEAFF.